This is a list of T cell receptor beta chains from one sample in a study of cytomegalovirus exposure and HLA in healthy donors. Clones were sequenced by immunoSEQ multiplex PCR, and TCRdb holds only the in-frame ones, with some missing. The data contain about 120,000 clones, 75% of them singletons. The sequenced material came from PBMCs. These TCRs come from a woman between 35 and 50 years old in good health and CMV-seropositive. Each CDR3 is given with its conserved first and last residue. The D gene is left open where the match is weak. The listing skips clone size in some rows; elsewhere it reads once, few, many or a size class.

J: TRBJ1-3; V: TRBV13; size: few; D: NA; DNA: TGTGCCAGCAGCCCTCCGACAGGAAACACCATATATTTT; CDR3: CASSPPTGNTIYF
J: TRBJ2-3; V: TRBV4-3; size: NA; D: NA; DNA: TGCGCCAGCAGCCAATATATCCAGGGAACAGATACGCAGTATTTT; CDR3: CASSQYIQGTDTQYF
J: TRBJ2-7; V: TRBV28; size: few; D: TRBD1; DNA: TGTGCCAGCAGTCCCCGGACAGGGGTGGCCTACGAGCAGTACTTC; CDR3: CASSPRTGVAYEQYF
J: TRBJ2-7; V: TRBV29-1; size: NA; D: TRBD2; DNA: TGCAGCGTCATCGGACTAGCGGGAGGGATCTACGAGCAGTACTTC; CDR3: CSVIGLAGGIYEQYF
J: TRBJ1-2; V: TRBV4-1; size: once; D: TRBD1; DNA: TGCGCCAGCAGCCAAGACCCGACAGGGGGTGGCTACACCTTC; CDR3: CASSQDPTGGGYTF
J: TRBJ1-2; V: TRBV6-5; size: NA; D: NA; DNA: TGTGCCAGCAGTGGTGACGGCGACCAGGGCTATGGCTACACCTTC; CDR3: CASSGDGDQGYGYTF
J: TRBJ2-7; V: TRBV10-3; size: NA; D: NA; DNA: TGTGCCATCAGTGAAGTCAGGGGTCACGAGCAGTACTTC; CDR3: CAISEVRGHEQYF
J: TRBJ1-1; V: TRBV12-5; size: NA; D: NA; DNA: TGTGCTAGTGGTTTGGTACTATCGAGGGGGGGCACTGAAGCTTTCTTT; CDR3: CASGLVLSRGGTEAFF
J: TRBJ1-2; V: TRBV13; size: NA; D: TRBD1; DNA: TGTGCCAGCAGCTTAGGGAACGGACAGGGGGTCTATGGCTACACCTTC; CDR3: CASSLGNGQGVYGYTF
J: TRBJ2-7; V: TRBV7-8; size: NA; D: NA; DNA: TGTGCCAGCAGCTTAGTGTCATCCGGGATCCACTCCTACGAGCAGTACTTC; CDR3: CASSLVSSGIHSYEQYF
J: TRBJ2-7; V: TRBV28; size: NA; D: TRBD1; DNA: TGTGCCAGCAAAGGGTGGCCAGGGGGTTTCTACGAGCAGTACTTC; CDR3: CASKGWPGGFYEQYF
J: TRBJ1-2; V: TRBV14; size: NA; D: TRBD1; DNA: TGTGCCAGCAGTCCGGACAGGGGTATCTACGGCTACACCTTC; CDR3: CASSPDRGIYGYTF
J: TRBJ2-7; V: TRBV7-2; size: NA; D: TRBD2; DNA: TGTGCCAGCACACTAGCGGGGGGGTCTGACGAGCAGTACTTC; CDR3: CASTLAGGSDEQYF
J: TRBJ2-2; V: TRBV5-1; size: NA; D: TRBD2; DNA: TGCGCCAGCAGCTTGCGGGCTAGCGGGAGAACCGGGGAGCTGTTTTTT; CDR3: CASSLRASGRTGELFF
J: TRBJ1-5; V: TRBV19; size: NA; D: NA; DNA: TGTGCCAGTAGTATAAGAGGCGGGGGAGATCAGCCCCAGCATTTT; CDR3: CASSIRGGGDQPQHF
J: TRBJ2-1; V: TRBV18; size: NA; D: NA; DNA: TGTGCCAGCTCACTCGACAGCTCCTACAATGAGCAGTTCTTC; CDR3: CASSLDSSYNEQFF
J: TRBJ2-7; V: TRBV6-5; size: NA; D: NA; DNA: TGTGCCAGCAGTTACTTGCAGGGGTATAACGAGCAGTACTTC; CDR3: CASSYLQGYNEQYF
J: TRBJ2-7; V: TRBV30; size: NA; D: NA; DNA: TGTGCCTGGAGCAGGCAGGGCTCCTACGAGCAGTACTTC; CDR3: CAWSRQGSYEQYF
J: TRBJ1-3; V: TRBV7-6; size: NA; D: NA; DNA: TGTGCCAGCAGCCGACAGGATCTGGGAAACACCATATATTTT; CDR3: CASSRQDLGNTIYF
J: TRBJ1-5; V: TRBV6-5; size: NA; D: TRBD1; DNA: TGTGCCAGCAGTGCCACAGGGGTGACCAATCAGCCCCAGCATTTT; CDR3: CASSATGVTNQPQHF
J: TRBJ2-3; V: TRBV5-6; size: few; D: NA; DNA: TGTGCCAGCAGCCCGGGCACAGATACGCAGTATTTT; CDR3: CASSPGTDTQYF
J: TRBJ2-6; V: TRBV9; size: NA; D: NA; DNA: TGTGCCAGCAGCGGCAGGGTGACCGGGGCCAACGTCCTGACTTTC; CDR3: CASSGRVTGANVLTF
J: TRBJ1-5; V: TRBV5-1; size: once; D: TRBD1; DNA: TGCGCCAGCAGCCTCGGGACAGGGAACAATCAGCCCCAGCATTTT; CDR3: CASSLGTGNNQPQHF
J: TRBJ1-2; V: TRBV6-1; size: NA; D: NA; DNA: TGTGCCAGCAGTGAAGGCGAAATCACGAGTTACGGCTACACCTTC; CDR3: CASSEGEITSYGYTF
J: TRBJ2-3; V: TRBV27; size: NA; D: TRBD2; DNA: TGTGCCAGCAGTTTTCTACTAGCGGGAGGCACAGATACGCAGTATTTT; CDR3: CASSFLLAGGTDTQYF
J: TRBJ1-2; V: TRBV25-1; size: NA; D: TRBD1; DNA: TGTGCCTTAACTAGGGGCAGGGGGCACGATGGCTACACCTTC; CDR3: CALTRGRGHDGYTF
J: TRBJ1-1; V: TRBV27; size: NA; D: TRBD1; DNA: TGTGCCAGCAGCCGGACAGGAGTGAACACTGAAGCTTTCTTT; CDR3: CASSRTGVNTEAFF
J: TRBJ2-3; V: TRBV7-3; size: once; D: NA; DNA: TGTGCCAGCAGCTCACAGGGTGGCACAGATACGCAGTATTTT; CDR3: CASSSQGGTDTQYF
J: TRBJ2-5; V: TRBV9; size: NA; D: TRBD2; DNA: TGTGCCAGCAGCGCGATCGCTAGCGGGGTGCAAGAGACCCAGTACTTC; CDR3: CASSAIASGVQETQYF
J: TRBJ1-2; V: TRBV7-2; size: NA; D: TRBD1; DNA: TGTGCCAGCAGCCGGGACAGAACTAACTATGGCTACACCTTC; CDR3: CASSRDRTNYGYTF
J: TRBJ1-3; V: TRBV30; size: NA; D: TRBD1; DNA: TGTGCCTGGAGTACCTCAGGGGGACCGGAAGGAAACACCATATATTTT; CDR3: CAWSTSGGPEGNTIYF
J: TRBJ1-2; V: TRBV30; size: NA; D: NA; DNA: TGTGCCTGGAGGTGGGCCGGCTACACCTTC; CDR3: CAWRWAGYTF
J: TRBJ2-3; V: TRBV27; size: once; D: TRBD2; DNA: TGTGCCAGCAGTAACCAGGGACTAGTCACAGATACGCAGTATTTT; CDR3: CASSNQGLVTDTQYF